Included here is one TCR beta chain sequence, with context. Its antigen is currently unknown. The data originate from a study of T cell responses to AZD1222 COVID-19 vaccine. Study observations and caveats: The study found Spike-specific TCR breadth and depth rose after two AZD1222 doses. Clonal diversity may have been underestimated, and the donors were mostly white British, with more females than males. The study sampled repertoires only after the peak T cell response. Unmutated variant regions reportedly attract nearly half of all spike-specific TCRs.

This CDR3 spans 15 amino acids. Per the germline V gene, CDR1 is SNHLY and CDR2 is FYNNEI. With 6 bases removed from V and 5 bases from J, the gap between germline ends came to 19 bases. Sequencing was performed with immunoSEQ multiplex PCR; in TCRdb, only in-frame clones are kept and a portion is missing. The repertoire holds 100,000 or so clones, with about 90% as singletons. The V and J genes are TRBV2 and TRBJ1-1; no reliable D call. The TCR originated in an adult who received the AZD1222 COVID-19 vaccine. Sequencing used peripheral blood, obtained 28 days after the second AZD1222 dose. CDR3 loop: CASSQKWVHGTEAFF. The CDR3 DNA reads as TGTGCCAGCAGCCAAAAATGGGTACATGGTACTGAAGCTTTCTTT. Variable domain in full (rest from reference TRBV2 and TRBJ1-1): EPEVTQTPSHQVTQMGQEVILRCVPISNHLYFYWYRQILGQKVEFLVSFYNNEISEKSEIFDDQFSVERPDGSNFTLKIRSTKLEDSAMYFCASSQKWVHGTEAFFGQGTRLTVV.